These 20 T cell receptor beta chains came from one sample sequenced in a study of blood T cell repertoires in COVID-19. Repertoires were generated with immunoSEQ multiplex PCR, while TCRdb's copy carries only in-frame clones and drops some. This sample has fewer than 250,000 clones; 80% to 90% occur once, and the top ten carry more than 8%. The sample taken for sequencing was peripheral blood. The receptor source for this set is a woman in her forties or fifties with acute or convalescent COVID-19.

V usage is TRBV28 and J usage is TRBJ2-2, with a tentative D call TRBD1 (6 bases). The germline V gene encodes CDR1 MDHEN and CDR2 SYDVKM. V gave up 8 bases and J gave up 8 bases, with 9 bases separating them. This CDR3 spans 11 amino acids. This chain's CDR3 is CASLRGGELFF. CDR3 DNA sequence: TGTGCCAGCTTGAGGGGGGGGGAGCTGTTTTTT.

The rearrangement uses TRBV27 and TRBJ2-1; 15 nucleotides line up with TRBD2. Germline V gene lookup returns CDR1 MNHEY and CDR2 SMNVEV (reference sequence). J was trimmed by 8 bases and V by 2 bases; bases with no gene match: 1. The CDR3 covers 15 residues. The CDR3 reads CASSLRTSGRDEQFF. The CDR3, as DNA: TGTGCCAGCAGTTTACGGACTAGCGGGAGGGATGAGCAGTTCTTC.

The rearrangement uses TRBV27 and TRBJ2-7, with 10 bases lining up with TRBD2. This CDR3 has 14 residues. The germline V gene has CDR1 MNHEY and CDR2 SMNVEV (reference sequence). Unmatched junction bases numbered 0, after V lost 2 bases and J lost 2 bases. The CDR3 region is CASSLGTSAYEQYF. The CDR3 nucleotides are TGTGCCAGCAGTTTAGGGACTAGCGCCTACGAGCAGTACTTC.

This sequence joins TRBV27 and TRBJ2-7; the D is unclear. The CDR3 extends over 16 amino acids. V lost 0 bases and J 4 bases, leaving 16 bases between the germline ends. Germline lookup yields CDR1 MNHEY and CDR2 SMNVEV (reference sequence). In nucleotides, the CDR3 is TGTGCCAGCAGTTTATCAGTTGGGCGCCACCCATACGAGCAGTACTTC. It specifies CASSLSVGRHPYEQYF.

On this clone itself: Other DNA variants within this sample encode the same CDR3. J is TRBJ1-2 and V is TRBV5-1; 11 nucleotides match TRBD1. The CDR3 loop spans 14 amino acids. J was trimmed by 7 bases and V by 4 bases; bases with no gene match: 6. The germline gives CDR1 SGHRS, CDR2 YFSETQ. The CDR3 protein is CASSPGQGALGYTF. In nucleotides, the CDR3 is TGCGCCAGCAGCCCTGGACAGGGGGCGCTTGGCTACACCTTC.

The chain carries TRBV2 and TRBJ1-3; TRBD1 matches at 7 bases. CDR3 length: 15 amino acids. From germline, CDR1 is SNHLY and CDR2 FYNNEI. After removal of 4 bases from V and 2 bases from J, the junction contained 5 bases not matched to a gene. CDR3 sequence reads: CASSAETGPGNTIYF. The CDR3 coding sequence is TGTGCCAGCAGTGCGGAGACAGGGCCTGGAAACACCATATATTTT.

This clone was observed a single time. This sequence joins TRBV3-1 (or the pseudogene TRBV3-2) and TRBJ1-5, with a weak D call TRBD1 (5 bases). Per the germline V gene, CDR1 is LGHDT and CDR2 is YNNKEL (reference sequence). The CDR3 covers 14 residues. The germline V and J ends were trimmed by 3 bases and 0 bases, with 6 bases remaining between them. The CDR3, as DNA: TGTGCCAGCAGCCACAGGGTTAGCAATCAGCCCCAGCATTTT. Its translation is CASSHRVSNQPQHF.

The V and J genes are TRBV18 and TRBJ1-5, with no clear D. V gave up 6 bases and J gave up 0 bases, with 6 bases separating them. CDR1 is KGHSH and CDR2 is LQKENI in the germline V gene. This CDR3 spans 13 amino acids. In DNA, the CDR3 is TGTGCCAGCTCGCCTATTAGCAATCAGCCCCAGCATTTT. Its protein product is CASSPISNQPQHF. Together with reference TRBV18 and TRBJ1-5, the CDR3 gives the full variable domain: NAGVMQNPRHLVRRRGQEARLRCSPMKGHSHVYWYRQLPEEGLKFMVYLQKENIIDESGMPKERFSAEFPKEGPSILRIQQVVRGDSAAYFCASSPISNQPQHFGDGTRLSIL.

This clone was detected many times. The chain recombines TRBV6-5 with TRBJ2-2, with 9 bases lining up with TRBD2. V lost 0 bases and J lost 5; bases outside the gene matches: 1. The germline V gene has CDR1 MNHEY and CDR2 SVGAGI. The CDR3 runs to 15 residues. The CDR3, as DNA: TGTGCCAGCAGTTACTCTAGCGGGAGTACCGGGGAGCTGTTTTTT. Encoded protein: CASSYSSGSTGELFF.

The chain links TRBV14 to TRBJ1-3; weak D call: TRBD1 (5 bases). The germline V gene encodes CDR1 SGHDN and CDR2 FVKESK. The CDR3 contains 16 residues. V lost 7 bases, J lost 0 bases, and 16 bases lay in between. CDR3 amino acids: CASITPDSPSGNTIYF. In DNA form, the CDR3 reads TGTGCCAGCATAACCCCCGACAGCCCCTCTGGAAACACCATATATTTT.

The chain couples TRBV30 to TRBJ1-3; no firm D call. V was shortened by 2 bases and J by 0 bases, with 8 bases between the two germline ends. The CDR3 consists of 14 residues. Germline lookup yields CDR1 GTSNPN and CDR2 SVGIG (reference sequence). For the CDR3, the DNA is TGTGCCTGGAGTTTCAGAAGCTCTGGAAACACCATATATTTT. This encodes CAWSFRSSGNTIYF.

CDR3 protein: CASSQDLLLAGGEQYF. The DNA for the CDR3 is TGTGCCAGCAGCCAAGATTTGCTACTAGCGGGAGGCGAGCAGTACTTC. The rearrangement uses TRBV3-1 (or the pseudogene TRBV3-2) and TRBJ2-7; 12 bases align to TRBD2. The CDR3 has 16 amino acids. V shed 0 bases, J shed 6 bases, and the junction held 6 bases outside the gene matches. Germline CDR1 LGHDT, CDR2 YNNKEL (reference sequence).

The chain couples TRBV27 to TRBJ2-7; 14 bases agree with TRBD2. The CDR3 is made up of 16 amino acids. Per the germline V gene, CDR1 is MNHEY and CDR2 is SMNVEV (reference sequence). Germline trimming cut 7 bases from V and 6 bases from J; bases unmatched to any gene: 11. This chain's CDR3 is CASILGTSGSLPEQYF. The DNA of the CDR3 is TGTGCCAGCATCTTAGGGACTAGCGGGAGTCTCCCCGAGCAGTACTTC.

The chain carries TRBV10-3 and TRBJ2-2; 15 bases align to TRBD2. Germline lookup yields CDR1 ENHRY and CDR2 SYGVKD. V gave up 8 bases and J gave up 1 base; unmatched junction bases: 5. The CDR3 is made up of 17 amino acids. This chain's CDR3 is CAIRRTSGRENTGELFF. For the CDR3, the DNA is TGTGCCATCCGCAGGACTAGCGGGAGGGAGAACACCGGGGAGCTGTTTTTT.

The CDR3 coding sequence is TGTGCCAGCTCAAGATCCGAGAGGGCCCCTAACACTGAAGCTTTCTTT. It is translated as CASSRSERAPNTEAFF. The chain employs TRBV18 and TRBJ1-1; D gene ambiguous. Germline-derived CDR1 and CDR2 are KGHSH and LQKENI. CDR3 length equals 16 residues. V was pared by 5 bases and J by 2 bases, with 18 bases between.

The chain carries TRBV5-1 and TRBJ2-3; 13 nucleotides align to TRBD2. Trimming cost V 3 bases and J 4 bases; bases outside gene matches: 5. The germline V gene encodes CDR1 SGHRS and CDR2 YFSETQ. The length of the CDR3 is 16 residues. As DNA, the CDR3 is TGCGCCAGCAGCTCCACTAGCGGGAGGGCGGCAGATACGCAGTATTTT. Encoded protein: CASSSTSGRAADTQYF.

The chain employs TRBV12-3 or TRBV12-4 and TRBJ1-5; possibly TRBD1 for D (5 bases). This CDR3 comprises 12 residues. V dropped 3 bases and J dropped 6 bases, with 6 bases sitting between them. This CDR3 is CASSFGAQPQHF. The CDR3 region has the DNA TGTGCCAGCAGTTTTGGGGCTCAGCCCCAGCATTTT.

This clone was detected only a few times. The rearrangement links TRBV5-1 to TRBJ2-7, with 11 bases that match TRBD1. Per germline, CDR1 SGHRS and CDR2 YFSETQ. With 7 bases clipped from V and 6 bases from J, the junction kept 9 bases outside the gene matches. This CDR3 spans 14 amino acids. The CDR3 nucleotides are TGCGCCAGCCACAGCGGGACAGGGGGAATCGAGCAGTACTTC. It yields the protein CASHSGTGGIEQYF.

This clone was detected a few times. The rearrangement uses TRBV5-8 and TRBJ1-5, with D perhaps TRBD1 (6 bases). Trimming took off 0 bases at V and 2 bases at J, with 9 bases between the two ends. Per the germline V gene, CDR1 is SGHTS and CDR2 is YDEGEE. The CDR3 runs to 15 residues. This CDR3 is CASSLEDRGNQPQHF. The CDR3 nucleotides read TGTGCCAGCAGCTTGGAGGACAGAGGCAATCAGCCCCAGCATTTT.

The chain uses TRBV29-1 and TRBJ2-7, with D perhaps matching TRBD2 (6 bases). The CDR3 is 15 amino acids. The V gene's germline CDR1 is SQVTM and CDR2 ANQGSEA. Trimming took 2 bases from V and 2 from J, leaving 16 bases between them. CDR3 loop: CSVELGTGLAYEQYF. The DNA of the CDR3 is TGCAGCGTTGAATTGGGGACGGGACTTGCCTACGAGCAGTACTTC.